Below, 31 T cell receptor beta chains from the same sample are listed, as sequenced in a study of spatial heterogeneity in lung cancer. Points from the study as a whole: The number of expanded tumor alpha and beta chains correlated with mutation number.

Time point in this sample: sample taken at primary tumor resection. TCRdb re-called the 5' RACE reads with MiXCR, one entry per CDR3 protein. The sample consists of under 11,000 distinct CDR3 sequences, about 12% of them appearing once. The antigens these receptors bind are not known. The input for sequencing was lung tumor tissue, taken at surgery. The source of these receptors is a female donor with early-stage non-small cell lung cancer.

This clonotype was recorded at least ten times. CDR3 sequence (DNA): TGCAGTGCTAGAGATGTATTAGGACAATCCTACGAGCAGTACTTC. Its translation is CSARDVLGQSYEQYF. This sequence joins TRBV20-1 and TRBJ2-7; tentative D call: TRBD1 (5 bases). Trimming stripped 0 bases from V and 1 base from J, with 13 bases between. Germline V gene sequence: CDR1 DFQATT, CDR2 SNEGSKA (reference sequence). CDR3 length: 15 amino acids.

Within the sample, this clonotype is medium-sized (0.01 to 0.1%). The DNA of the CDR3 is TGCAGTGCCCCTCCCCGTGGCACCGAGAGCTCCTATAATTCACCCCTCCACTTT. This sequence encodes CSAPPRGTESSYNSPLHF. J is TRBJ1-6 and V is TRBV20-1; D is undetermined. V dropped 6 bases and J dropped 0 bases, with 21 bases sitting between them. The CDR3 contains 18 residues. Germline CDR1 and CDR2: DFQATT and SNEGSKA (reference sequence).

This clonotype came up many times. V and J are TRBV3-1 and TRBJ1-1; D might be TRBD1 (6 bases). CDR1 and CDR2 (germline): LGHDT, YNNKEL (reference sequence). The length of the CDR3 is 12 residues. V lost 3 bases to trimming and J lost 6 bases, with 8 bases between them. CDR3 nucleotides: TGTGCCAGCAGCCAGTACAGGGCTGAAGCTTTCTTT. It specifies CASSQYRAEAFF.

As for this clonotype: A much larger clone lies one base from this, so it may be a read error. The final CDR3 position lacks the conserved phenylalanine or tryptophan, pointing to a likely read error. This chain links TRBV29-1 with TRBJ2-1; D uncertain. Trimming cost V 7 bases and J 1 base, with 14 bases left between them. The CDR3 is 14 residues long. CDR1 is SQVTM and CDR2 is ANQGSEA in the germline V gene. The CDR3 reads CSARPPKSYNEQFI. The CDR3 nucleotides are TGCAGCGCAAGACCACCTAAGTCCTACAATGAGCAGTTCATC.

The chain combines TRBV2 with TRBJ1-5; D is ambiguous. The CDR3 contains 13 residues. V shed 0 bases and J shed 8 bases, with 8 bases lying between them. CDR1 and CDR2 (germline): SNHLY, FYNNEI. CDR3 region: CASSEANEEPQHF. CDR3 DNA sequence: TGTGCCAGCAGTGAAGCGAATGAGGAGCCCCAGCATTTT.

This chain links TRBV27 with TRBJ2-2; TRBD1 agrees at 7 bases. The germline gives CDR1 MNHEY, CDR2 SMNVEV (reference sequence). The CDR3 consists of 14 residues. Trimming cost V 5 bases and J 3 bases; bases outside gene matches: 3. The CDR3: CASSGTAHTGELFF. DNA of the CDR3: TGTGCCAGCAGTGGGACAGCGCACACCGGGGAGCTGTTTTTT.

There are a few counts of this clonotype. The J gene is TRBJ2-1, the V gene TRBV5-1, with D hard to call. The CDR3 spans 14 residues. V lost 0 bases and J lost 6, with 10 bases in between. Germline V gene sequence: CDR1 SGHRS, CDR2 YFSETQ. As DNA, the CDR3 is TGCGCCAGCAGCTTGGGGGCCTCGGGCAATGAGCAGTTCTTC. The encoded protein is CASSLGASGNEQFF.

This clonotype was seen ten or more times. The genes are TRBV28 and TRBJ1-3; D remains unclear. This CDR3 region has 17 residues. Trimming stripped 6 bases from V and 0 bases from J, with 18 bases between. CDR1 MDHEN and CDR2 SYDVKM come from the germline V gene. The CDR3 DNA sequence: TGTGCCAGCAGCCCTTACGGTCGCAGAGGCTCTGGAAACACCATATATTTT. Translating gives CASSPYGRRGSGNTIYF.

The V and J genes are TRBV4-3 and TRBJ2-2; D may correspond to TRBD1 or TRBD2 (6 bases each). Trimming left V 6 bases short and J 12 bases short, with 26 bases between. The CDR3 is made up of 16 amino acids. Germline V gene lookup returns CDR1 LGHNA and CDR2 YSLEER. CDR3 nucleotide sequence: TGCGCCAGCAGTCCAAAGGGGGGCCGGGGCCCCTCGCAGCTGTTTTTT. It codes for CASSPKGGRGPSQLFF.

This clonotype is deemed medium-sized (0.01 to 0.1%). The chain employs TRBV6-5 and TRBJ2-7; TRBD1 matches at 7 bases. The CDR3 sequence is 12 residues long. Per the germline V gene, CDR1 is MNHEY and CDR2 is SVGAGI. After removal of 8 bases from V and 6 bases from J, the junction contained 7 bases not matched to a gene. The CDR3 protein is CASGPTGFEQYF. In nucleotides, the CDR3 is TGTGCCAGCGGCCCGACAGGGTTCGAGCAGTACTTC.

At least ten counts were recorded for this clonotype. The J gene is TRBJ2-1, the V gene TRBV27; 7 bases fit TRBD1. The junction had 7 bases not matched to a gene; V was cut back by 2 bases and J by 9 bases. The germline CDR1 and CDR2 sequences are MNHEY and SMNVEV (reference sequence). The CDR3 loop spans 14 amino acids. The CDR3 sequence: CASSLIDREGEQFF. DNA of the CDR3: TGTGCCAGCAGTTTAATCGACAGGGAAGGTGAGCAGTTCTTC.

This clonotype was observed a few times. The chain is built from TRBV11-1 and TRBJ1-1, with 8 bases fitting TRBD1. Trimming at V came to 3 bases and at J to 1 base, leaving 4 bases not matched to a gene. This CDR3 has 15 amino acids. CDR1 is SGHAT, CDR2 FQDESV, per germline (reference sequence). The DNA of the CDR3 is TGTGCCAGCAGCTTCCTGACAGGGGAGAACACTGAAGCTTTCTTT. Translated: CASSFLTGENTEAFF.

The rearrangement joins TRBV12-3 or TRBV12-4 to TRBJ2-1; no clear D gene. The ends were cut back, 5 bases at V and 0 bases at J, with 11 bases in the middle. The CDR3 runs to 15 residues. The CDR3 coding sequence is TGTGCCAGCAGTCCTAGTACAAGCTCCTACAATGAGCAGTTCTTC. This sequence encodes CASSPSTSSYNEQFF.

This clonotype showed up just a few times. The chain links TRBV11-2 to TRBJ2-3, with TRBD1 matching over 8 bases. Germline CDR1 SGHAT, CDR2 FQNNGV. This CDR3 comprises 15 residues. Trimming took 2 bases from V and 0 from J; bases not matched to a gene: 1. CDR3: CASSLRTGSTDTQYF. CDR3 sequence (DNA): TGTGCCAGCAGCTTAAGGACAGGGAGCACAGATACGCAGTATTTT.

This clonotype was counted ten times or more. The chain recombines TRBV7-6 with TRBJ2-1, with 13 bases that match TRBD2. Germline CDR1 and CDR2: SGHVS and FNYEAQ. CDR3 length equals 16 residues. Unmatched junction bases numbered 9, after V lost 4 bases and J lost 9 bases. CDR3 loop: CASSSPTSGGKSEQFF. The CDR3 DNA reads TGTGCCAGCAGCTCCCCGACTAGCGGGGGGAAGAGTGAGCAGTTCTTC.

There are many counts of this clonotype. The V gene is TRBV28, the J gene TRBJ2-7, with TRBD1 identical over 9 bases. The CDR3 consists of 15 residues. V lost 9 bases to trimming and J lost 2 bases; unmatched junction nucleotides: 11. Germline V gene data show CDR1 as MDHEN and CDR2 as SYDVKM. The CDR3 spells CASNVLGQGAYEQYF. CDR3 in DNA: TGTGCCAGTAACGTACTGGGACAGGGTGCCTACGAGCAGTACTTC.

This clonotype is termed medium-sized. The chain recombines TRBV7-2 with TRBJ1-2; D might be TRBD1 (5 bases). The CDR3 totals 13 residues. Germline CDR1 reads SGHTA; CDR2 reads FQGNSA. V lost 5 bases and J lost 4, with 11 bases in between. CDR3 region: CASSHDRVYGYTF. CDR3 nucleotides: TGTGCCAGCAGCCACGACAGAGTCTATGGCTACACCTTC.

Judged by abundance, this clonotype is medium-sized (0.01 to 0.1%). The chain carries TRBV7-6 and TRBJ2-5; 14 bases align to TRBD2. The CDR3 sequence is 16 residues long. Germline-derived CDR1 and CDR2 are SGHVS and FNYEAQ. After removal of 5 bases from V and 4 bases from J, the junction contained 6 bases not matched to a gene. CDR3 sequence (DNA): TGTGCCAGCAGCCAAGGACTAGCGGGAGGAGGAGAGACCCAGTACTTC. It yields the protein CASSQGLAGGGETQYF.

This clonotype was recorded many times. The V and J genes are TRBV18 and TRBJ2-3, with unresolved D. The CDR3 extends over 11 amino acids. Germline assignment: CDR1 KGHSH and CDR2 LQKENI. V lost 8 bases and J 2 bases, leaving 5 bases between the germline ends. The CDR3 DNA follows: TGTGCCAGCCTCCTCACAGATACGCAGTATTTT. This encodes CASLLTDTQYF.

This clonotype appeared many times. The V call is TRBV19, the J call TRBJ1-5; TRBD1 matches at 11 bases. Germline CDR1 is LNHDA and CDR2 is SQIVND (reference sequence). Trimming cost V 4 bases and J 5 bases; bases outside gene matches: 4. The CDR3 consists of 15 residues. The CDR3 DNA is TGTGCCAGTAGTACCCGGACAGGGGGCGATCAGCCCCAGCATTTT. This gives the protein CASSTRTGGDQPQHF.

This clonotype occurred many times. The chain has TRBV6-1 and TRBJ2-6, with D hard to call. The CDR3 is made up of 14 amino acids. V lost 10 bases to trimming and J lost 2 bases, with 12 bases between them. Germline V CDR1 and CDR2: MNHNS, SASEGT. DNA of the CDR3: TGTGCCACCACTCCACTGACTGGGGCCAACGTCCTGACTTTC. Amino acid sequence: CATTPLTGANVLTF.

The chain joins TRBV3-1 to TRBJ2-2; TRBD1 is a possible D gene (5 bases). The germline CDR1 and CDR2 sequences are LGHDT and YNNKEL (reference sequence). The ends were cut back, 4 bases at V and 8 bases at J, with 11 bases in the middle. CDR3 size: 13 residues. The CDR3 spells CASSLFQGGELFF. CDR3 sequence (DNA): TGTGCCAGCAGCCTATTCCAGGGAGGGGAGCTGTTTTTT.

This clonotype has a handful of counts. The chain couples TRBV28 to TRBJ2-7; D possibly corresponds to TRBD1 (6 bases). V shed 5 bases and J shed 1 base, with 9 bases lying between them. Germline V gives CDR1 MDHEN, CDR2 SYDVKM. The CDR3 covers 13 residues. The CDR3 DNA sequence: TGTGCCAGCAGTCTAGGGGGTTCCTACGAGCAGTACTTC. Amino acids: CASSLGGSYEQYF.

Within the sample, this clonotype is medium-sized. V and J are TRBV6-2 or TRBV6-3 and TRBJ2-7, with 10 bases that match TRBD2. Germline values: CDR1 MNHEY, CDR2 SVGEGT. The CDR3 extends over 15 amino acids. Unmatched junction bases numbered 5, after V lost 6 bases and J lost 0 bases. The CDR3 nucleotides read TGTGCCAGCAGCCGAGCGGGGGGGAGCTCCTACGAGCAGTACTTC. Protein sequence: CASSRAGGSSYEQYF.

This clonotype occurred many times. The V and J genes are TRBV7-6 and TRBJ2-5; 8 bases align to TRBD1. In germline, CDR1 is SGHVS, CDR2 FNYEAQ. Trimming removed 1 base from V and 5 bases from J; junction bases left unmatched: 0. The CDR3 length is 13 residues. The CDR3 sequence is CASSLGDRETQYF. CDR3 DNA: TGTGCCAGCAGCTTAGGGGACAGGGAGACCCAGTACTTC. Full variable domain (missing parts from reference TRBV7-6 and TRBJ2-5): GAGVSQSPRYKVTKRGQDVALRCDPISGHVSLYWYRQALGQGPEFLTYFNYEAQQDKSGLPNDRFSAERPEGSISTLTIQRTEQRDSAMYRCASSLGDRETQYFGPGTRLLVL.

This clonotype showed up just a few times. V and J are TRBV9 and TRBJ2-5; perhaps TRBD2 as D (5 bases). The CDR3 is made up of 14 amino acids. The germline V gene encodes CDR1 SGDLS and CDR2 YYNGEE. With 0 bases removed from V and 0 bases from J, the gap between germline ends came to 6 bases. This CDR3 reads CASSVGRYQETQYF. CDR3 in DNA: TGTGCCAGCAGCGTAGGGAGGTACCAAGAGACCCAGTACTTC.

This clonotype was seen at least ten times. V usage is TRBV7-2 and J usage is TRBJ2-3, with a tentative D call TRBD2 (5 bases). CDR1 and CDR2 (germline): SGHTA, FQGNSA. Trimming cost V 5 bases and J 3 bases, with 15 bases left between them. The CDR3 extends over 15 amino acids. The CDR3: CASSLGLSITDTQYF. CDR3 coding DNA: TGTGCCAGCAGCCTCGGACTGTCGATTACAGATACGCAGTATTTT.

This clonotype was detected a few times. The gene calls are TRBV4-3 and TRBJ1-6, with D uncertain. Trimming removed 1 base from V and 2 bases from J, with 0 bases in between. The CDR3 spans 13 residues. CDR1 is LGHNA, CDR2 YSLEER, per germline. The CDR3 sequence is CASSQAYNSPLHF. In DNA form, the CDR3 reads TGCGCCAGCAGCCAAGCCTATAATTCACCCCTCCACTTT.

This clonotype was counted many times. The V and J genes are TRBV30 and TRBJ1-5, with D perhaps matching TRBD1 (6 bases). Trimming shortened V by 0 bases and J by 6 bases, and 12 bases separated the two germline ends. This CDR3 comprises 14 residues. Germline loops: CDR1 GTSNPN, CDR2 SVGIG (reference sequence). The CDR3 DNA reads TGTGCCTGGAGTGTACAGGGCGGAGGTCAGCCCCAGCATTTT. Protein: CAWSVQGGGQPQHF. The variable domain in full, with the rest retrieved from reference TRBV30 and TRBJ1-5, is SQTIHQWPATLVQPVGSPLSLECTVEGTSNPNLYWYRQAAGRGLQLLFYSVGIGQISSEVPQNLSASRPQDRQFILSSKKLLLSDSGFYLCAWSVQGGGQPQHFGDGTRLSIL.

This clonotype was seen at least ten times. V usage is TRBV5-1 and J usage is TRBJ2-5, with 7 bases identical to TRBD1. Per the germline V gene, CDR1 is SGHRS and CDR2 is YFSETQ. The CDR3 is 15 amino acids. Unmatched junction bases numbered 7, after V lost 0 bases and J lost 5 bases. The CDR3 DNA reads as TGCGCCAGCAGCTTGGGAGGGGGCGCGATGGAGACCCAGTACTTC. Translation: CASSLGGGAMETQYF.

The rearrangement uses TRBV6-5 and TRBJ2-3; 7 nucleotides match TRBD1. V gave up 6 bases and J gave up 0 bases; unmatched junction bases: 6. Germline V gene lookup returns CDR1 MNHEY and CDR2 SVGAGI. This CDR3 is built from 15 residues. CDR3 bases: TGTGCCAGCAGCCGGACAGGCAGGAGCACAGATACGCAGTATTTT. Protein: CASSRTGRSTDTQYF.